The 15 T cell receptor beta chains below were found in one sample sequenced in a study of human T cells and chemical hapten exposure. As to time point: healthy volunteer bleed at 2 weeks. Total RNA was isolated from unfractionated whole blood. Each CDR3 protein is one row after TCRdb ran MiXCR on the RACE reads. The sample yields over 45,000 distinct CDR3 sequences, 4.3% seen once. Sequenced input: whole blood. These receptors were taken from a female donor in good health. Some clones in this sample may be carry-over from other donors' samples.

This clonotype came up many times. This chain uses TRBV27 with TRBJ2-3; 10 bases align to TRBD1. Germline CDR1 is MNHEY and CDR2 is SMNVEV (reference sequence). The J segment lost 4 bases and the V segment lost 6 bases, leaving 7 bases of the junction unmatched. The CDR3 has 15 amino acids. CDR3 coding DNA: TGTGCCAGCAGAACGGACAGGGGGTATCCAGATACGCAGTATTTT. Translated: CASRTDRGYPDTQYF.

This clonotype was observed at least ten times. The V gene is TRBV11-3, the J gene TRBJ2-1; no clear D gene. With 0 bases removed from V and 9 bases from J, the gap between germline ends came to 9 bases. In germline, CDR1 is SGHNT, CDR2 YENEEA. This CDR3 spans 13 amino acids. DNA for the CDR3: TGTGCCAGCAGCTTAGATTGGCGGAGTGAGCAGTTCTTC. Translated: CASSLDWRSEQFF.

This clonotype was observed many times. CDR3 nucleotides: TGTGCCAGCAGTCTACAGGTTTACGAGCAGTACTTC. Translating it yields CASSLQVYEQYF. V and J are TRBV12-3 or TRBV12-4 and TRBJ2-7; D is possibly TRBD1 (5 bases). The CDR3 length is 12 residues. V was shortened by 5 bases and J by 4 bases, with 9 bases between the two germline ends.

There are a few counts of this clonotype. V and J are TRBV9 and TRBJ2-1, with D possibly being TRBD1 (6 bases). Germline V gives CDR1 SGDLS, CDR2 YYNGEE. The CDR3 is 15 amino acids. Between the trimmed V and J ends, which lost 2 bases and 1 base, there was a span of 10 bases. CDR3 DNA: TGTGCCAGCAGCGTGGGCAGGGGTTCCTACAATGAGCAGTTCTTC. Its translation is CASSVGRGSYNEQFF. Full variable domain (rest looked up from reference TRBV9 and TRBJ2-1): DSGVTQTPKHLITATGQRVTLRCSPRSGDLSVYWYQQSLDQGLQFLIQYYNGEERAKGNILERFSAQQFPDLHSELNLSSLELGDSALYFCASSVGRGSYNEQFFGPGTRLTVL.

Ten or more counts support this clonotype. The chain is built from TRBV29-1 and TRBJ2-3, with D possibly matching TRBD2 (6 bases). The CDR3 covers 15 residues. The germline V gene has CDR1 SQVTM and CDR2 ANQGSEA. The CDR3 coding sequence is TGCAGTATCACCGGGGGTGGCGGGGGCACAGATACGCAGTATTTT. Residues: CSITGGGGGTDTQYF.

The table lists this clonotype with many counts. The chain is built from TRBV28 and TRBJ2-4; 12 positions match TRBD1. From germline, CDR1 is MDHEN and CDR2 SYDVKM. CDR3 length: 15 residues. V was clipped by 4 bases and J by 8 bases; unmatched bases: 6. The CDR3 region is CASSSGQGARYIQYF. Here the CDR3 DNA reads TGTGCCAGCAGTTCGGGACAGGGGGCGCGATACATTCAGTACTTC.

This clonotype was picked up many times. The V call is TRBV20-1, the J call TRBJ1-5; no firm D call. CDR1 is DFQATT, CDR2 SNEGSKA, per germline (reference sequence). CDR3 length: 15 amino acids. V lost 0 bases to trimming and J lost 0 bases, with 9 bases between them. CDR3 residues: CSARDSRSSNQPQHF. The DNA for the CDR3 is TGCAGTGCTAGAGACAGTAGGAGTAGCAATCAGCCCCAGCATTTT.

At least ten counts were recorded for this clonotype. J is TRBJ2-1 and V is TRBV27; D may be TRBD2 (6 bases). The CDR3 sequence is 10 residues long. V lost 7 bases and J lost 9, with 7 bases in between. From germline, CDR1 is MNHEY and CDR2 SMNVEV (reference sequence). The CDR3 DNA follows: TGTGCCAGCATGGGACTTGAGCAGTTCTTC. The encoded protein is CASMGLEQFF.

The CDR3 nucleotides read TGTGCCAGCTCACCGGGACGGATCAATCAGCCCCAGCATTTT. Translating it yields CASSPGRINQPQHF. The chain links TRBV18 to TRBJ1-5, with D maybe TRBD1 (5 bases). Trimming stripped 3 bases from V and 3 bases from J, with 9 bases between. The CDR3 spans 14 residues. From germline, CDR1 is KGHSH and CDR2 LQKENI.

This clonotype came up many times. This chain connects TRBV29-1 to TRBJ2-1, with D unresolved. Per germline, CDR1 SQVTM and CDR2 ANQGSEA. The ends were cut back, 6 bases at V and 5 bases at J, with 11 bases in the middle. The CDR3 consists of 12 residues. CDR3 nucleotide sequence: TGCAGCGTCCTTAGGGCGCACAATGAGCAGTTCTTC. Its protein product is CSVLRAHNEQFF.

This clonotype showed up many times. The chain recombines TRBV7-2 with TRBJ1-4; D not certain. Germline CDR1 SGHTA, CDR2 FQGNSA. The CDR3 is made up of 13 amino acids. Trimming took off 2 bases at V and 5 bases at J, with 6 bases between the two ends. In DNA, the CDR3 is TGTGCCAGCAGCTTATCCCGAAATGAAAAACTGTTTTTT. It is translated as CASSLSRNEKLFF. Based on the CDR3 plus reference TRBV7-2 and TRBJ1-4, the full variable domain is GAGVSQSPSNKVTEKGKDVELRCDPISGHTALYWYRQSLGQGLEFLIYFQGNSAPDKSGLPSDRFSAERTGGSVSTLTIQRTQQEDSAVYLCASSLSRNEKLFFGSGTQLSVL.

Many counts were recorded for this clonotype. The genes are TRBV11-2 and TRBJ1-1, with D possibly matching TRBD1 (5 bases). The CDR3 consists of 12 residues. The germline gives CDR1 SGHAT, CDR2 FQNNGV. V lost 5 bases, J lost 7 bases, and 11 bases lay in between. The CDR3 loop reads CASSLGGVEAFF. The CDR3 coding sequence is TGTGCCAGCAGCCTGGGGGGGGTTGAAGCTTTCTTT.

The V call is TRBV19, the J call TRBJ1-5; 9 bases are a match to TRBD1. The ends lost 7 bases at V and 6 bases at J; junction bases unmatched: 10. The germline V gene has CDR1 LNHDA and CDR2 SQIVND (reference sequence). This CDR3 has 15 amino acids. The CDR3, as DNA: TGTGCCAGTACCACCTGGGGACAGGGTTTTCAGCCCCAGCATTTT. Amino acids: CASTTWGQGFQPQHF. The full variable domain, rest sourced from reference TRBV19 and TRBJ1-5, is DGGITQSPKYLFRKEGQNVTLSCEQNLNHDAMYWYRQDPGQGLRLIYYSQIVNDFQKGDIAEGYSVSREKKESFPLTVTSAQKNPTAFYLCASTTWGQGFQPQHFGDGTRLSIL.

The table lists this clonotype with many counts. J is TRBJ2-7 and V is TRBV9, with D possibly being TRBD1 (6 bases). V shed 8 bases and J shed 1 base, with 13 bases lying between them. The CDR3 has 13 residues. Germline V gene sequence: CDR1 SGDLS, CDR2 YYNGEE. The CDR3 sequence: CASGGHRSYEQYF. In DNA form, the CDR3 reads TGTGCCAGTGGGGGACACCGGTCCTACGAGCAGTACTTC.

The V call is TRBV29-1, the J call TRBJ1-5; the D is unclear. V lost 7 bases and J lost 5, with 12 bases in between. This CDR3 contains 12 residues. Germline CDR1 and CDR2: SQVTM and ANQGSEA. This CDR3 reads CSAGEGYQPQHF. In DNA form, the CDR3 reads TGCAGCGCTGGGGAGGGATATCAGCCCCAGCATTTT.